Sample share makes the clone carrying this TCR beta chain medium-sized. The antigen remains unidentified. V was clipped by 6 bases and J by 0 bases, with 11 bases between them. CDR1 LNHDA and CDR2 SQIVND come from the germline V gene (reference sequence). The CDR3 is 14 residues long. This record comes from a study of liver allograft versus peripheral blood T cells. Study context: Comparing T cell receptor repertoires in transplanted livers with those in recipients' peripheral blood was part of the design. Findings of the study overall: Reports indicated that T cell receptor repertoires inside liver allografts differed from those in peripheral blood.

Using its own MiXCR run on the reads, TCRdb lists one record per CDR3 protein. The repertoire holds several thousand distinct CDR3 sequences, roughly 15% seen once, with around 7.1% in the top ten. This sequence originates from a human patient who had a liver transplant. Some T cells may be graft donor cells. The chain carries TRBV19 and TRBJ1-2; a weak D match, TRBD1 (6 bases). The CDR3 coding sequence is TGTGCCAGTAGATCACAGGGAGCTAACTATGGCTACACCTTC. Translated, it gives CASRSQGANYGYTF.